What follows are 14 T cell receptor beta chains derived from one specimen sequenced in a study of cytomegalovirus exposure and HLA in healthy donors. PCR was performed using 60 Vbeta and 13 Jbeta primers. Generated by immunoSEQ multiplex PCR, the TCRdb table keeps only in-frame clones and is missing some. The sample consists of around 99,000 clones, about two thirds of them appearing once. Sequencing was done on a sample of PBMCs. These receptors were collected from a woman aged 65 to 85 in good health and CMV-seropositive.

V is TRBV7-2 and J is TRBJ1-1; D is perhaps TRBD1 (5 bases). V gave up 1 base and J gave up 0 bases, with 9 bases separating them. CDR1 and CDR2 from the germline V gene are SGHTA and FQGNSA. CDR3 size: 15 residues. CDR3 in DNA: TGTGCCAGCAGCTTAGAGGGCAGGGTGAACACTGAAGCTTTCTTT. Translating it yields CASSLEGRVNTEAFF.

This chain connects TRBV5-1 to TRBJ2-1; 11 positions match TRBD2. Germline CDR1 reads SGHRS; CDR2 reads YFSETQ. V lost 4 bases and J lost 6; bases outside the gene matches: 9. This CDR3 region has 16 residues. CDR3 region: CASSPQLAGAGNEQFF. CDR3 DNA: TGCGCCAGCAGCCCTCAACTAGCGGGGGCCGGCAATGAGCAGTTCTTC.

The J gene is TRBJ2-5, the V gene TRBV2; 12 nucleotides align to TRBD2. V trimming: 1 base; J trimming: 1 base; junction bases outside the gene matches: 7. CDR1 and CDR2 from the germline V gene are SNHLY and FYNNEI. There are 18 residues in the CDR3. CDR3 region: CASSEGLLAGGGQETQYF. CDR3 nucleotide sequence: TGTGCCAGCAGTGAAGGGTTGCTAGCGGGGGGGGGCCAAGAGACCCAGTACTTC.

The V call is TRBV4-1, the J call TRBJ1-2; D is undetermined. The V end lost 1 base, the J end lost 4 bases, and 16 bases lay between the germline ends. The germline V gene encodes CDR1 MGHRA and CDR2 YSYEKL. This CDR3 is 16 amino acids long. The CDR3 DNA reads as TGCGCCAGCAGCCAAGGCTATTCGGGGTCCGGCTATGGCTACACCTTC. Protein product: CASSQGYSGSGYGYTF.

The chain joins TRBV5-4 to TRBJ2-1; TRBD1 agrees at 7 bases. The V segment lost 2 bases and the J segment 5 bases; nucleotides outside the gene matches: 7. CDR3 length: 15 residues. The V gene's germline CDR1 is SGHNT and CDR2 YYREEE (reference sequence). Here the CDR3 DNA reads TGTGCCAGCAGCTTAGGGGGCGTTGTGAACAATGAGCAGTTCTTC. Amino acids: CASSLGGVVNNEQFF.

The chain's CDR3 is CASLQDRGAYNEQFF. As DNA, the CDR3 is TGTGCCAGCTTACAAGACAGGGGCGCCTACAATGAGCAGTTCTTC. The rearrangement uses TRBV6-1 and TRBJ2-1; 8 nucleotides match TRBD1. With V trimmed by 8 bases and J by 2 bases, 8 bases remained unmatched. The CDR3 has 15 amino acids. From germline, CDR1 is MNHNS and CDR2 SASEGT.

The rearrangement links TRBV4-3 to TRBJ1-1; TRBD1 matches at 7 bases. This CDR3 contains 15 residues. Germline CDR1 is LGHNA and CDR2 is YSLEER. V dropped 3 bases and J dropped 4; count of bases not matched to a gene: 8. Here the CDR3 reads CASSQATGVPTEAFF. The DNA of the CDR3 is TGCGCCAGCAGCCAGGCAACAGGGGTGCCCACTGAAGCTTTCTTT.

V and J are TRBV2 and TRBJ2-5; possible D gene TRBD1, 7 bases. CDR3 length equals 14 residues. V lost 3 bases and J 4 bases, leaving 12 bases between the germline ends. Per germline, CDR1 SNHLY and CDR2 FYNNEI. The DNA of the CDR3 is TGTGCCAGCAGTGAGGAGGGGGCTGGAGAGACCCAGTACTTC. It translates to CASSEEGAGETQYF.

The CDR3 sequence is CASSERTGEAFF. The CDR3 nucleotides are TGCGCCAGCAGTGAGAGGACAGGGGAAGCTTTCTTT. The genes are TRBV10-2 and TRBJ1-1; 8 bases align to TRBD1. V lost 2 bases to trimming and J lost 8 bases; unmatched junction nucleotides: 1. The CDR3 consists of 12 residues. CDR1 and CDR2 from the germline V gene are WSHSY and SAAADI.

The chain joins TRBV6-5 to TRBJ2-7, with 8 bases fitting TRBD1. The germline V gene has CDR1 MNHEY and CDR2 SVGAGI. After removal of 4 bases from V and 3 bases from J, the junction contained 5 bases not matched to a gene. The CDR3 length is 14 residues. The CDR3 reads CASSSDGTGYEQYF. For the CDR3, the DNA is TGTGCCAGCAGTTCCGACGGGACAGGCTACGAGCAGTACTTC.

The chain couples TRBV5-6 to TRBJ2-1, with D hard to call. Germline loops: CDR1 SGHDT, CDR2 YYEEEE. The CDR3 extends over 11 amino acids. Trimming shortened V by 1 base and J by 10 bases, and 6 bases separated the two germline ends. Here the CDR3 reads CASSLSVEQFF. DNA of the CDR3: TGTGCCAGCAGCTTGTCGGTCGAGCAGTTCTTC.

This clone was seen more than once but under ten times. CDR3 sequence: CASRQTGASETQYF. CDR3 coding DNA: TGTGCCAGCCGACAAACAGGGGCCTCGGAGACCCAGTACTTC. The rearrangement links TRBV6-6 to TRBJ2-5; TRBD1 agrees at 7 bases. In germline, CDR1 is MNHNY, CDR2 SVGAGI (reference sequence). The CDR3 loop spans 14 amino acids. Trimming at V came to 8 bases and at J to 5 bases, leaving 11 bases not matched to a gene.

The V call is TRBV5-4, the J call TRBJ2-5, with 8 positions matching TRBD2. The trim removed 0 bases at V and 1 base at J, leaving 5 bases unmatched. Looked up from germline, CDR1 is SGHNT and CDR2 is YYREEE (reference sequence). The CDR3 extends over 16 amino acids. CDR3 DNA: TGTGCCAGCAGCTTGGCTCTAGCGGGTGGCCAAGAGACCCAGTACTTC. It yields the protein CASSLALAGGQETQYF.

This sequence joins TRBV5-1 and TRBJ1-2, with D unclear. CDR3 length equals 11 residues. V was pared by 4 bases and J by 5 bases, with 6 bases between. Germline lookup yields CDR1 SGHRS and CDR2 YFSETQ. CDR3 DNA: TGCGCCAGCAGCGGGAGTTATGGCTACACCTTC. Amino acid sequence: CASSGSYGYTF.